These 17 T cell receptor beta chains share one sample of origin, sequenced in a study of radiation and T cells in renal cell carcinoma. Using immunoSEQ multiplex PCR, the repertoire was profiled, and TCRdb retains in-frame clones only, with some absent. The sample contains roughly 160,000 clones, about 85% of which appear only once. Described time point: blood 4 weeks post-SBRT, at nephrectomy. Treatment here: 15 Gy SBRT to primary tumor, nephrectomy 4 weeks later. The sequencing here drew on blood, taken from a patient whose treatment included radiotherapy and nephrectomy. The receptors stem from a woman aged 45-65 years with renal cell carcinoma.

The chain links TRBV9 to TRBJ2-1; 14 bases fit TRBD2. Germline V gene data show CDR1 as SGDLS and CDR2 as YYNGEE. The V and J ends lost 0 bases and 6 bases, in that order; junction bases with no gene match: 2. CDR3 length: 16 amino acids. The CDR3 reads CASSVVGTSGGNEQFF. CDR3 nucleotides: TGTGCCAGCAGCGTAGTCGGGACTAGCGGGGGCAATGAGCAGTTCTTC. Looking up the rest from reference TRBV9 and TRBJ2-1 gives the full variable domain: DSGVTQTPKHLITATGQRVTLRCSPRSGDLSVYWYQQSLDQGLQFLIQYYNGEERAKGNILERFSAQQFPDLHSELNLSSLELGDSALYFCASSVVGTSGGNEQFFGPGTRLTVL.

V gene TRBV18 combines with J gene TRBJ1-1; TRBD1 aligns across 7 bases. V gave up 3 bases and J gave up 5 bases; unmatched junction bases: 9. The CDR3 has 15 amino acids. Germline CDR1 reads KGHSH; CDR2 reads LQKENI. CDR3 sequence (DNA): TGTGCCAGCTCACCTTCGGAAGGGGGCGGAACTGAAGCTTTCTTT. It yields the protein CASSPSEGGGTEAFF. Based on the CDR3 plus reference TRBV18 and TRBJ1-1, the full variable domain is NAGVMQNPRHLVRRRGQEARLRCSPMKGHSHVYWYRQLPEEGLKFMVYLQKENIIDESGMPKERFSAEFPKEGPSILRIQQVVRGDSAAYFCASSPSEGGGTEAFFGQGTRLTVV.

The chain employs TRBV9 and TRBJ1-6, with D possibly being TRBD1 (6 bases). Germline loops: CDR1 SGDLS, CDR2 YYNGEE. V lost 7 bases and J lost 9, with 14 bases in between. The CDR3 consists of 13 residues. Here the CDR3 reads CASSPQGSSPLHF. For the CDR3, the DNA is TGTGCCAGCTCTCCTCAGGGGAGTTCACCCCTCCACTTT.

The rearrangement joins TRBV18 to TRBJ2-1, with unresolved D. Trimming removed 5 bases from V and 0 bases from J, with 11 bases in between. CDR3 length: 15 residues. Looked up from germline, CDR1 is KGHSH and CDR2 is LQKENI. In DNA, the CDR3 is TGTGCCAGCTCAGAGCTCCAAAACTCCTACAATGAGCAGTTCTTC. Amino acid sequence: CASSELQNSYNEQFF.

This chain joins TRBV7-9 and TRBJ1-1; D is undetermined. Trimming cost V 2 bases and J 5 bases, with 12 bases left between them. Per the germline V gene, CDR1 is SEHNR and CDR2 is FQNEAQ (reference sequence). This CDR3 has 14 amino acids. Written as DNA, the CDR3 is TGTGCCAGCAGCTTACAAGGGCCGGGTACTGAAGCTTTCTTT. This codes for CASSLQGPGTEAFF. Full variable domain (outside the CDR3, taken from reference TRBV7-9 and TRBJ1-1): DTGVSQNPRHKITKRGQNVTFRCDPISEHNRLYWYRQTLGQGPEFLTYFQNEAQLEKSRLLSDRFSAERPKGSFSTLEIQRTEQGDSAMYLCASSLQGPGTEAFFGQGTRLTVV.

V and J are TRBV5-1 and TRBJ1-2; D is unclear. Germline assignment: CDR1 SGHRS and CDR2 YFSETQ. This CDR3 contains 13 residues. The V and J ends lost 4 bases and 8 bases respectively, with 15 bases between them. CDR3 protein: CASSLTPMEGYTF. The CDR3 region has the DNA TGCGCCAGCAGCCTGACACCAATGGAGGGCTACACCTTC.

This clone was counted once. The rearrangement uses TRBV7-9 and TRBJ2-2, with D possibly matching TRBD2 (6 bases). The V gene's germline CDR1 is SEHNR and CDR2 FQNEAQ (reference sequence). Trimming stripped 2 bases from V and 6 bases from J, with 10 bases between. The CDR3 length is 14 residues. CDR3 loop: CASSLQLAPGELFF. DNA of the CDR3: TGTGCCAGCAGCTTACAGCTAGCGCCCGGGGAGCTGTTTTTT.

This clone was seen only once. This chain uses TRBV7-9 with TRBJ2-3, with TRBD1 as a possible D gene (6 bases). Germline CDR1 reads SEHNR; CDR2 reads FQNEAQ (reference sequence). CDR3 length: 14 amino acids. V lost 2 bases, J lost 4 bases, and 10 bases lay in between. The CDR3 spells CASSLLRGADTQYF. The DNA for the CDR3 is TGTGCCAGCAGCTTACTCAGGGGAGCAGATACGCAGTATTTT.

The chain recombines TRBV19 with TRBJ1-4; the D gene is possibly TRBD1 (5 bases). This CDR3 has 13 residues. V was trimmed by 9 bases and J by 0 bases, leaving 8 bases between them. Per germline, CDR1 LNHDA and CDR2 SQIVND (reference sequence). In DNA, the CDR3 is TGTGCCAGCACAGGCGCAACTAATGAAAAACTGTTTTTT. It encodes CASTGATNEKLFF.

This chain uses TRBV30 with TRBJ1-1; D remains unclear. V lost 2 bases and J lost 2, with 6 bases in between. This CDR3 has 12 amino acids. Germline V gives CDR1 GTSNPN, CDR2 SVGIG (reference sequence). The CDR3 DNA sequence: TGTGCCTGGAGTCGGAGCAACACTGAAGCTTTCTTT. Translating it yields CAWSRSNTEAFF.

This clone appeared once. The DNA for the CDR3 is TGTGCCAGCAGTGAGTGGGACCCCACGGGGACCCAGTACTTC. As protein: CASSEWDPTGTQYF. The chain recombines TRBV2 with TRBJ2-5; D might be TRBD1 or TRBD2, each matching 5 bases. The V end lost 3 bases, the J end lost 7 bases, and 15 bases lay between the germline ends. Looked up from germline, CDR1 is SNHLY and CDR2 is FYNNEI. CDR3 length: 14 amino acids.

The rearrangement links TRBV6-1 to TRBJ1-2, with TRBD1 matching over 9 bases. The V gene end was trimmed by 0 bases and the J gene end by 7 bases; junction bases not matched to a gene: 9. CDR1 and CDR2 from the germline V gene are MNHNS and SASEGT. The CDR3 loop spans 16 amino acids. The CDR3 region is CASSEALETGGSGYTF. DNA of the CDR3: TGTGCCAGCAGTGAAGCTTTGGAAACAGGGGGCTCTGGCTACACCTTC.

The CDR3 is CASSLVPGQGFYNEQFF. The CDR3 bases are TGTGCCAGCAGCTTAGTCCCCGGACAGGGTTTCTACAATGAGCAGTTCTTC. This chain links TRBV7-2 with TRBJ2-1; 8 nucleotides match TRBD1. CDR1 and CDR2 from the germline V gene are SGHTA and FQGNSA. After removal of 1 base from V and 3 bases from J, the junction contained 8 bases not matched to a gene. The CDR3 totals 17 residues.

The chain combines TRBV6-5 with TRBJ1-2; D is ambiguous. Trimming took 4 bases from V and 4 from J, leaving 16 bases between them. The CDR3 covers 15 residues. Germline lookup yields CDR1 MNHEY and CDR2 SVGAGI. CDR3 sequence (DNA): TGTGCCAGCAGTTCGATGGGCATATCCTTCTATGGCTACACCTTC. Protein sequence: CASSSMGISFYGYTF.

This clone was found a few times. The chain has TRBV19 and TRBJ1-5; D possibly corresponds to TRBD1 (6 bases). V was trimmed by 7 bases and J by 6 bases, leaving 10 bases between them. Looked up from germline, CDR1 is LNHDA and CDR2 is SQIVND (reference sequence). The CDR3 is made up of 12 amino acids. The CDR3 coding sequence is TGTGCCAGTACAGGGGTGAGTCAGCCCCAGCATTTT. Translation gives CASTGVSQPQHF.

The chain employs TRBV6-1 and TRBJ2-2; 7 bases align to TRBD1. Germline V gene lookup returns CDR1 MNHNS and CDR2 SASEGT. The length of the CDR3 is 15 residues. V dropped 4 bases and J dropped 5; count of bases not matched to a gene: 7. As DNA, the CDR3 is TGTGCCAGCAGTGGGGGGACAGCTGGTACCGGGGAGCTGTTTTTT. Its protein is CASSGGTAGTGELFF.

V gene TRBV7-9 combines with J gene TRBJ2-2, with a weak D call TRBD2 (5 bases). There are 14 residues in the CDR3. Deletions cut 2 bases from V and 6 bases from J, with 10 bases between. Germline values: CDR1 SEHNR, CDR2 FQNEAQ (reference sequence). This CDR3 reads CASSLTERSGELFF. In nucleotides, the CDR3 is TGTGCCAGCAGCTTAACCGAGCGGTCCGGGGAGCTGTTTTTT.